This entry lists 17 T cell receptor beta chains sequenced from one sample in a study of regulatory T cells in long-lasting Graves disease. Described time point: newly diagnosed GD, antithyroid drugs for less than 3 months. PBMC-derived RNA was used for the TCR library. The TCR beta library used iRepertoire HTBI primers with Arm-PCR amplification of CDR3. TCRdb recomputed calls from the multiplex PCR reads with MiXCR, one row per CDR3 protein. The sample gives a few hundred thousand distinct CDR3 sequences, 15% to 20% of which show up once; 12% to 15% is in the top ten. These data were also filed under a second study, of T cells in Graves' hyperthyroidism and ophthalmopathy.

The sequencing here drew on peripheral blood mononuclear cells (PBMCs), taken at new diagnosis, from a patient treated with antithyroid drugs. Receptor source: a woman between 25 and 40 years old with Graves disease.

Comments on this clonotype: This may be a read error, as it is one base from a much larger clone. The J gene is TRBJ2-1, the V gene TRBV29-1; D gene unclear. V was trimmed by 7 bases and J by 10 bases, leaving 14 bases between them. The length of the CDR3 is 11 residues. The V gene's germline CDR1 is SQVTM and CDR2 ANQGSEA. As DNA, the CDR3 is TGCAGCGCTGGATTCAGCTACGAGCAGTTCTTC. Translating it yields CSAGFSYEQFF.

In this sample, this clonotype turned up many times. The V and J genes are TRBV6-9 and TRBJ2-5, with D perhaps assigned TRBD1 or TRBD2 (6 bases each). CDR3 length: 15 residues. Germline CDR1 is MNHGY and CDR2 is SVAAGI. V lost 4 bases, J lost 2 bases, and 14 bases lay in between. The CDR3 is CASSSGEAGQETQYF. CDR3 nucleotide sequence: TGTGCCAGCAGTTCAGGGGAGGCTGGACAAGAGACCCAGTACTTC.

This clonotype showed up many times. The junction shows a germline mismatch at one end, possibly a read error. The chain recombines TRBV5-6 with TRBJ1-6, with D unresolved. Looked up from germline, CDR1 is SGHDT and CDR2 is YYEEEE. The CDR3 runs 12 residues. This chain's CDR3 is CASSLGSSEPLF. The DNA for the CDR3 is TGTGCCAGCAGCTTAGGCTCGTCTGAACCGCTTTTT.

This clonotype was seen a handful of times. The J gene is TRBJ2-3, the V gene TRBV6-2 or TRBV6-3, with D possibly being TRBD1 or TRBD2 (5 bases each). The V and J ends lost 2 bases and 3 bases respectively, with 15 bases between them. The CDR3 has 16 amino acids. Germline V gene data show CDR1 as MNHEY and CDR2 as SVGEGT. In DNA form, the CDR3 reads TGTGCCAGCAGTTACGGCCCTCGAGGGGCAACAGATACGCAGTATTTT. Translating it yields CASSYGPRGATDTQYF.

This clonotype occurred many times. J is TRBJ1-1 and V is TRBV5-1; no definite D call. The V and J ends lost 0 bases and 7 bases respectively, with 16 bases between them. Germline CDR1 reads SGHRS; CDR2 reads YFSETQ. CDR3 length equals 15 residues. The CDR3 loop reads CASSLDGGSGYEAFF. As DNA, the CDR3 is TGCGCCAGCAGCTTGGATGGAGGGTCCGGATATGAAGCTTTCTTT.

This clonotype has at least ten counts. The chain carries TRBV20-1 and TRBJ1-1; TRBD1 matches at 8 bases. Unmatched junction bases numbered 9, after V lost 3 bases and J lost 6 bases. This CDR3 region has 14 residues. Germline loops: CDR1 DFQATT, CDR2 SNEGSKA (reference sequence). This chain's CDR3 is CSARSGGKVAEAFF. CDR3 nucleotides: TGCAGTGCTAGGTCAGGGGGCAAGGTCGCTGAAGCTTTCTTT.

In this sample, this clonotype turned up many times. V and J are TRBV3-1 and TRBJ1-5; D is uncertain. Germline V gives CDR1 LGHDT, CDR2 YNNKEL (reference sequence). CDR3 length: 13 residues. The V gene lost 4 bases and the J gene lost 6 bases, with 10 bases spanning the gap. The CDR3 sequence: CASSLRVGQPQHF. The CDR3 DNA follows: TGTGCCAGCAGCCTGCGGGTCGGTCAGCCCCAGCATTTT.

This clonotype was counted many times. This chain connects TRBV6-2 or TRBV6-3 to TRBJ1-4; 7 bases align to TRBD1. In germline, CDR1 is MNHEY, CDR2 SVGEGT. The CDR3 extends over 16 amino acids. With V trimmed by 2 bases and J by 6 bases, 9 bases remained unmatched. For the CDR3, the DNA is TGTGCCAGCAGTTACGATTTACGACAGGGTGATGAAAAACTGTTTTTT. It is translated as CASSYDLRQGDEKLFF.

In regard to this clonotype: With a far larger clone one base away, a read error is the likely cause. The missing conserved phenylalanine or tryptophan at the end of this CDR3 makes a read error likely. The J gene is TRBJ2-5, the V gene TRBV7-9; 7 bases map to TRBD2. J was trimmed by 4 bases and V by 2 bases; bases with no gene match: 19. The CDR3 covers 19 residues. CDR1 is SEHNR and CDR2 is FQNEAQ in the germline V gene (reference sequence). CDR3 in DNA: TGTGCCAGCAGCTTACTCGTTCTCTGGGGCGGGGGTCGGGGAGAGACCCAGTACCTC. Amino acid sequence: CASSLLVLWGGGRGETQYL.

This clonotype was seen many times. The CDR3, as DNA: TGCGCCAGCAGTTGGGACAGATTAAACTATGGCTACACCTTC. Encoded protein: CASSWDRLNYGYTF. The chain couples TRBV5-1 to TRBJ1-2; 7 bases fit TRBD1. The CDR3 contains 14 residues. With 5 bases clipped from V and 2 bases from J, the junction kept 6 bases outside the gene matches. Germline V gene data show CDR1 as SGHRS and CDR2 as YFSETQ.

Note on this clonotype: A far larger clone is off by one base, so a read error is likely. The V and J genes are TRBV11-2 and TRBJ2-3; D might be TRBD1 (5 bases). Germline CDR1 and CDR2: SGHAT and FQNNGV. CDR3 size: 12 residues. Trimming shortened V by 7 bases and J by 5 bases, and 10 bases separated the two germline ends. This CDR3 is CASILDRDTQYF. The CDR3 region has the DNA TGTGCCAGCATTCTTGACAGAGATACGCAGTATTTT. The entire variable domain, with the rest obtained from reference TRBV11-2 and TRBJ2-3, is as follows: EAGVAQSPRYKIIEKRQSVAFWCNPISGHATLYWYQQILGQGPKLLIQFQNNGVVDDSQLPKDRFSAERLKGVDSTLKIQPAKLEDSAVYLCASILDRDTQYFGPGTRLTVL.

The CDR3 sequence is CASSVVSGGIFGELFF. CDR3 bases: TGTGCCAGCAGCGTAGTGAGCGGGGGGATTTTCGGGGAGCTGTTTTTT. The J gene is TRBJ2-2, the V gene TRBV9; 9 positions match TRBD2. Germline loops: CDR1 SGDLS, CDR2 YYNGEE. Losses at the gene ends were 0 bases for V and 7 bases for J; bases not matched to a gene: 7. CDR3 length equals 16 residues.

The genes are TRBV20-1 and TRBJ2-4; D is possibly TRBD2 (5 bases). The CDR3 length is 13 residues. CDR1 is DFQATT, CDR2 SNEGSKA, per germline (reference sequence). Trimming pared 6 bases from V and 0 bases from J, leaving 9 bases between. CDR3 sequence (DNA): TGCAGTGCCAAAGCGGTAGCCAAAAACATTCAGTACTTC. This gives the protein CSAKAVAKNIQYF.

This chain joins TRBV4-1 and TRBJ2-3; the match to TRBD2 covers 7 bases. Looked up from germline, CDR1 is MGHRA and CDR2 is YSYEKL. Trimming cost V 6 bases and J 2 bases; bases outside gene matches: 14. There are 17 residues in the CDR3. The DNA of the CDR3 is TGCGCCAGCAGTCAAAGCAGAGGACTAGGAGACACAGATACGCAGTATTTT. Its translation: CASSQSRGLGDTDTQYF.

The table lists this clonotype with many counts. CDR3 DNA: TGCAGCGTTGGGGGGGGACTGAACACTGAAGCTTTCTTT. Translated, it gives CSVGGGLNTEAFF. The chain combines TRBV29-1 with TRBJ1-1, with D possibly being TRBD1 (5 bases). CDR1 SQVTM and CDR2 ANQGSEA come from the germline V gene. V gave up 4 bases and J gave up 0 bases, with 9 bases separating them. This CDR3 spans 13 amino acids.

This clonotype occurred many times. The V and J genes are TRBV6-5 and TRBJ1-4; TRBD1 matches 12 bases. With V trimmed by 3 bases and J by 11 bases, 7 bases remained unmatched. This CDR3 has 15 amino acids. Germline CDR1 MNHEY, CDR2 SVGAGI. CDR3 in amino acids: CASSYAGQGAQKLFF. In DNA form, the CDR3 reads TGTGCCAGCAGTTATGCGGGACAGGGGGCGCAGAAACTGTTTTTT.

This clonotype showed up many times. The chain is built from TRBV11-2 and TRBJ1-4; unclear D gene. Trimming removed 2 bases at V and 4 bases at J, with 20 bases between. The germline V gene has CDR1 SGHAT and CDR2 FQNNGV. CDR3 length: 18 amino acids. CDR3 coding DNA: TGTGCCAGCAGCTTAACGGTGAAGGGTAGCTCTGGTAATGAAAAACTGTTTTTT. As protein: CASSLTVKGSSGNEKLFF.